Listed below are T cell receptor beta chains from one sample, sequenced in a study of PD-1 blockade in classical Hodgkin lymphoma. Data came from immunoSEQ multiplex PCR; TCRdb stores just in-frame clones and leaves some out. The sample lists 20,000 to 25,000 clones, about two thirds occurring once. The specimen was peripheral blood mononuclear cells (PBMCs), collected at baseline. The receptors shown here come from a human donor with classical Hodgkin lymphoma. Both conserved end residues are part of each CDR3. Fields, in order: V gene, D gene, clone size, J gene, CDR3 DNA, CDR3 protein. D genes are given only for firm matches. The size of a clone is reported for some rows only, either as once, few or many, or as a class for expanded clones.

TRBV10-3	.	.	TRBJ2-3	TGTGCCGCCGGGTTTGGACCAGATACGCAGTATTTT	CAAGFGPDTQYF
TRBV6-1	.	.	TRBJ2-7	TGTGCCAGCAGTGAACAGGGATACGAGCAGTACTTC	CASSEQGYEQYF
TRBV6-6	.	once	TRBJ2-2	TGTGCCAGCAGCTCCGTTTCCGGGGAGCTGTTTTTT	CASSSVSGELFF
TRBV6-6	TRBD1	once	TRBJ1-2	TGTGCCAGCAGGGGACAGGGCTATTTCTATGGCTACACCTTC	CASRGQGYFYGYTF
TRBV7-2	.	.	TRBJ2-1	TGTGCCAGCAGCTTAAGGGGCCTGGGGCAGGGCTCATACGGCAATGAGCAGTTCTTC	CASSLRGLGQGSYGNEQFF
TRBV4-1	TRBD2	.	TRBJ2-3	TGCGCCAGCAGCCCCTACCGGACTAGCGGGGGGGGTAATACGCAGTATTTT	CASSPYRTSGGGNTQYF
TRBV10-3	.	.	TRBJ2-7	TGTGCCATCAGCGAGCCGGTCGGACAGCTCTACGAGCAGTACTTC	CAISEPVGQLYEQYF
TRBV28	TRBD2	.	TRBJ2-1	TGTGCCAGTATTCCACTAGCGGGAGTGGGTAATGAGCAGTTCTTC	CASIPLAGVGNEQFF
TRBV7-2	TRBD1	.	TRBJ1-1	TGTGCCAGCAGCCGACAGGGGAACACTGAAGCTTTCTTT	CASSRQGNTEAFF
TRBV5-4	.	once	TRBJ2-7	TGTGCCAGCTGGGACTCCGGAGAGCAGTACTTC	CASWDSGEQYF
TRBV6-5	.	.	TRBJ2-1	TGTGCCAGCAGTAAAGGCTCAAGCTCCTACAATGAGCAGTTCTTC	CASSKGSSSYNEQFF
TRBV19	.	.	TRBJ2-3	TGTGCCAGTAGGAACAAAGCTAGCACAGATACGCAGTATTTT	CASRNKASTDTQYF
TRBV4-1	.	once	TRBJ1-5	TGCGCCAGCAGCCAAGATGACGGCAATAGCAATCAGCCCCAGCATTTT	CASSQDDGNSNQPQHF
TRBV4-2	TRBD2	.	TRBJ2-2	TGTGCCAGCAGCCAAGAGGGTAGCGGGAGGGTTTGGGGGGAGCTGTTTTTT	CASSQEGSGRVWGELFF
TRBV7-2	TRBD1	.	TRBJ2-2	TGTGCCAGCGGACACAGGGGTCTAAACACCGGGGAGCTGTTTTTT	CASGHRGLNTGELFF
TRBV14	.	.	TRBJ2-3	TGTGCCAGCAGCCAAGAGGGGCAGGGGACCGATACGCAGTATTTT	CASSQEGQGTDTQYF
TRBV9	.	once	TRBJ1-1	TGTGCCAGCAGCGTACTACAGGGAGGATCTGCTACTGAAGCTTTCTTT	CASSVLQGGSATEAFF
TRBV19	.	few	TRBJ1-6	TGTGCCAGTAGCATCCTCTCTAAGGATTCACCCCTCCACTTT	CASSILSKDSPLHF
TRBV19	.	.	TRBJ2-7	TGTGCCAGTAGAGAGAGCCCAAGCTGGGCCTACGAGCAGTACTTC	CASRESPSWAYEQYF
TRBV7-9	TRBD1	.	TRBJ2-1	TGTGCCAGCAGCAACTGGATAGGGACAGGGGGCAATGAGCAGTTCTTC	CASSNWIGTGGNEQFF
TRBV9	TRBD2	.	TRBJ2-1	TGTGCCAGCAGCGTCAGCGGGGTTAGTAATGAGCAGTTCTTC	CASSVSGVSNEQFF
TRBV6-5	.	.	TRBJ2-3	TGTGCCAGCAGTTACAGGTCAGGGGATACGCAGTATTTT	CASSYRSGDTQYF
TRBV19	.	once	TRBJ1-3	TGTGCCAGCATTTTCGGAAACACCATATATTTT	CASIFGNTIYF
TRBV9	TRBD2	.	TRBJ2-5	TGTGCCAGCAGCCCAGGACTAGCGGGAGTAGAGACCCAGTACTTC	CASSPGLAGVETQYF
TRBV29-1	.	.	TRBJ1-1	TGCAGCTCGGTAGGCCCGGGGGACACTGAAGCTTTCTTT	CSSVGPGDTEAFF
TRBV19	.	.	TRBJ1-1	TGTGCCAGTAGTCCCCTTCCAGGCACTGAAGCTTTCTTT	CASSPLPGTEAFF
TRBV5-8	.	.	TRBJ2-3	TGTGCCAGCAGCTTGGGCGGGACCCTAAGTCGCACAGATACGCAGTATTTT	CASSLGGTLSRTDTQYF
TRBV18	.	.	TRBJ2-2	TGTGCCAGCTCACGTACGAGCGGCTCGAACACCGGGGAGCTGTTTTTT	CASSRTSGSNTGELFF